This entry is about one TCR beta chain. The data derive from a study of blood T cell repertoires in COVID-19. Study overall: Specimens from acute and convalescent COVID-19 originated in the United States, Italy and Spain. T cells, B-cell-depleted T cells, or PBMCs provided the cDNA or gDNA that served as material.

Original methodology: Quantification of nucleated cells was approximated via reference gene primer amplification. TCRdb's copy holds only in-frame clones and misses some; the assay was immunoSEQ multiplex PCR. V, J and clone size reflect that table, while D and trimming were determined from the DNA. This sample has roughly 100,000 clones; approximately 84% occur once, and the top ten carry under 8%. J lost 1 base, V lost 8 bases, and 7 bases had no gene match. The CDR3 totals 14 residues. The germline gives CDR1 MNHEY, CDR2 SMNVEV (reference sequence). Sequencing was done on a sample of peripheral blood. The TCR comes from a human donor in a cohort sampled during active COVID-19. The genes are TRBV27 and TRBJ2-7; 8 nucleotides match TRBD2. The CDR3 is CASSSGGRSYEQYF. The DNA for the CDR3 is TGTGCCAGCTCCTCGGGAGGGAGGTCCTACGAGCAGTACTTC.